The next 6 T cell receptor beta chains were all read from a single sample in a study of shared clonotypes between healthy human individuals. Only in-frame clones appear in the TCRdb table, and some are missing; sequencing was by immunoSEQ multiplex PCR. The sample carries fewer than 850,000 clones, less than 95% recorded once. Sequenced input: memory CD8+ T cells from PBMCs. Subset of the sample: CD45RO+ cells pooled with CCR7-negative TemRA cells. These receptors were obtained from a man younger than 30 in good health. Some clones in this sample may be carry-over from other donors' samples.

V gene TRBV6-4 combines with J gene TRBJ2-3; 13 bases align to TRBD2. The CDR3 consists of 16 residues. The germline CDR1 and CDR2 sequences are MRHNA and SNTAGT. Trimming cost V 3 bases and J 4 bases; bases outside gene matches: 4. The CDR3 DNA reads as TGTGCCAGCAGTGAAACTAGCGGGAGGGCCCCAGATACGCAGTATTTT. It specifies CASSETSGRAPDTQYF.

J is TRBJ2-7 and V is TRBV5-1, with unresolved D. CDR1 SGHRS and CDR2 YFSETQ come from the germline V gene. CDR3 length: 12 amino acids. V lost 4 bases, J lost 3 bases, and 8 bases lay in between. This CDR3 is CASSAPNYEQYF. Written as DNA, the CDR3 is TGCGCCAGCAGCGCCCCTAACTACGAGCAGTACTTC.

In the case of this clone: The sample carries other DNA sequences with the same CDR3. The chain couples TRBV7-8 to TRBJ2-3, with TRBD2 matching 7 bases. Germline V gives CDR1 SGHVS, CDR2 FQNEAQ. The CDR3 covers 14 residues. Unmatched junction bases numbered 1, after V lost 1 base and J lost 3 bases. The CDR3: CASSLVGGTDTQYF. CDR3 nucleotides: TGTGCCAGCAGCTTAGTGGGGGGGACAGATACGCAGTATTTT.

The chain joins TRBV13 to TRBJ1-1; no clear D. The CDR3 runs to 12 residues. Germline values: CDR1 PRHDT, CDR2 FYEKMQ (reference sequence). Trimming cost V 4 bases and J 11 bases, with 14 bases left between them. The CDR3 DNA sequence: TGTGCCAGCAGCTCCCCCGGGGAGGCGGCTTTCTTT. Translated: CASSSPGEAAFF. Full variable domain (remainder filled in from reference TRBV13 and TRBJ1-1): AAGVIQSPRHLIKEKRETATLKCYPIPRHDTVYWYQQGPGQDPQFLISFYEKMQSDKGSIPDRFSAQQFSDYHSELNMSSLELGDSALYFCASSSPGEAAFFGQGTRLTVV.

The chain is built from TRBV10-3 and TRBJ1-1; a possible D gene is TRBD1 (6 bases). Germline V gives CDR1 ENHRY, CDR2 SYGVKD. V lost 2 bases, J lost 1 base, and 8 bases lay in between. There are 14 residues in the CDR3. CDR3 region: CAISEIRGNTEAFF. The CDR3 coding sequence is TGTGCCATCAGTGAGATCAGGGGGAACACTGAAGCTTTCTTT.

The chain recombines TRBV9 with TRBJ2-7; 8 bases match TRBD1. Unmatched junction bases numbered 5, after V lost 3 bases and J lost 0 bases. The CDR3 runs 15 residues. Germline CDR1 reads SGDLS; CDR2 reads YYNGEE. CDR3: CASSARDRTSYEQYF. The CDR3 nucleotides read TGTGCCAGCAGCGCACGGGACAGGACCTCCTACGAGCAGTACTTC.